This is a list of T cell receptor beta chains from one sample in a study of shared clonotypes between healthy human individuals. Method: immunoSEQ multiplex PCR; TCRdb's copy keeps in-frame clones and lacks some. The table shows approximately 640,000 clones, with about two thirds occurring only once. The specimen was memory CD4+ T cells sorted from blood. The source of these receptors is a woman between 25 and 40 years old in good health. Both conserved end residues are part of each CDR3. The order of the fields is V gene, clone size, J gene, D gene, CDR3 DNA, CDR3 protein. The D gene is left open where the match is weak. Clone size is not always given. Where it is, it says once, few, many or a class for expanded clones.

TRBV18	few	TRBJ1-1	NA	TGTGCCAGCTCTCCGGACGGACAGAACACTGAAGCTTTCTTT	CASSPDGQNTEAFF
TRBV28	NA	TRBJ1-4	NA	TGTGCCACCCTGGGGGTCGCCGGGGAAAAACTGTTTTTT	CATLGVAGEKLFF
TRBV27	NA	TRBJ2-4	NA	TGTGCCAGCAGAATCACGGCTGCCAAAAACATTCAGTACTTC	CASRITAAKNIQYF
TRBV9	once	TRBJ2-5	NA	TGTGCCAGCAGCGTAGTGGAAGAGACCCAGTACTTC	CASSVVEETQYF
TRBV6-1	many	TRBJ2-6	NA	TGTGCCAGCAGCTTCGACTTCTCTGGGGCCAACGTCCTGACTTTC	CASSFDFSGANVLTF
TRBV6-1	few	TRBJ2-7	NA	TGTGCCAGCAGGGAGGGGACCGGGATCGACTACGAGCAGTACTTC	CASREGTGIDYEQYF
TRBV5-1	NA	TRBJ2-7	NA	TGCGCCAGCAGCTTGGGTCAGGCGGGAAAACACGAGCAGTACTTC	CASSLGQAGKHEQYF
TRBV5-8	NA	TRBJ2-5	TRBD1	TGTGCCAGCAGTCAAAGGACAGGGGGAGAGACCCAGTACTTC	CASSQRTGGETQYF
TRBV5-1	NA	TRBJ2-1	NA	TGCGCCAGCAGCAAAGATAGCGGTTCCTACAATGAGCAGTTCTTC	CASSKDSGSYNEQFF
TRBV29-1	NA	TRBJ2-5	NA	TGCAGCGCCCCCCGGCAGTGGACAGACCAAGAGACCCAGTACTTC	CSAPRQWTDQETQYF
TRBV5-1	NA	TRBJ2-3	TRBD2	TGCGCCAGCAGCACGGTACCGGGACTAGCGGGAGTTTCAGCAGATACGCAGTATTTT	CASSTVPGLAGVSADTQYF
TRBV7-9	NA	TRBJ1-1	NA	TGTGCCAGCAGCTTATCAAGGTATGAAAGGGAAGCTTTCTTT	CASSLSRYEREAFF
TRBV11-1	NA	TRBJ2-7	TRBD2	TGTGCCAGCAGCTCCGCCCGGGGGGGCAACGAGCAGTACTTC	CASSSARGGNEQYF
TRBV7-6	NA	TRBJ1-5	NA	TGTGCCAGCAGCCCAACCCGGGATCAGCCCCAGCATTTT	CASSPTRDQPQHF
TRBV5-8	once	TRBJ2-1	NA	TGTGCCAGCAGTGAGGTGAAGAAGCAGTTCTTC	CASSEVKKQFF
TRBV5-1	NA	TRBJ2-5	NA	TGCGCCAGCAGCTTCGGCATGGAGACCCAGTACTTC	CASSFGMETQYF
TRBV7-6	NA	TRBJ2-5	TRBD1	TGTGCCAGCAGCTTCGGACAGGGTTTGGGTCCGGAGACCCAGTACTTC	CASSFGQGLGPETQYF
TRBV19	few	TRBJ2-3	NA	TGTGCCAGTACCGCGGACCCGTCCGTGAATACGCAGTATTTT	CASTADPSVNTQYF
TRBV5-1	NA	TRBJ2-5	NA	TGCGCCAGCAGCTTGGGAGACAGAGTCAAAGAGACCCAGTACTTC	CASSLGDRVKETQYF
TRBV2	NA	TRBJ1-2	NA	TGTGCCAGCAGTGCAGACATATATGGCTACACCTTC	CASSADIYGYTF
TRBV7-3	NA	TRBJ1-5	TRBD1	TGTGCCAGCTTAGGGGGCAGCAATCAGCCCCAGCATTTT	CASLGGSNQPQHF
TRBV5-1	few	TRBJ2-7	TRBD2	TGCGCCAGCAGCTTGATTGCGGGAGGGGGTGATCTCTACGAGCAGTACTTC	CASSLIAGGGDLYEQYF
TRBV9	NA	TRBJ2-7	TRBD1	TGTGCCAGCAGCGTAGCCCAGGGGGCAGCGTACGAGCAGTACTTC	CASSVAQGAAYEQYF
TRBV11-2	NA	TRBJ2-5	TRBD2	TGTGCCAGCAGCCGCTTACTCACGGGAGGGGGTGAGACCCAGTACTTC	CASSRLLTGGGETQYF
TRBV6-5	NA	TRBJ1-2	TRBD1	TGTGCCAGCAGTTTCGCAGGGGGCTTCTATGGCTACACCTTC	CASSFAGGFYGYTF